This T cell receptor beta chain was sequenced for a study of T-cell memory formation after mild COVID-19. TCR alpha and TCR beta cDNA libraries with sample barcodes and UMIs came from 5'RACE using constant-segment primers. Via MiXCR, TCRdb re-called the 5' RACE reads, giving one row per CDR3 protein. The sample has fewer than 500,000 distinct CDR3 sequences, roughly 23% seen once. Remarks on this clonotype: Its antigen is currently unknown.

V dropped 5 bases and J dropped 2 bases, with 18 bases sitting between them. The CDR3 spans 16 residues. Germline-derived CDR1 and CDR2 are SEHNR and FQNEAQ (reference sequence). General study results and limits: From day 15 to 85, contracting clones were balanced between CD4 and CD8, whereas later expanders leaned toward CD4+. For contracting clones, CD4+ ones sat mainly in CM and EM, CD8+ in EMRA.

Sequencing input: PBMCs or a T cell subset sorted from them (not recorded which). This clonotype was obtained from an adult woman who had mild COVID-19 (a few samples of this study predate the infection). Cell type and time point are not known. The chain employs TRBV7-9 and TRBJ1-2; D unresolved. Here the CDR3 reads CASSPGSAAANYGYTF. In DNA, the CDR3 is TGTGCCAGCAGCCCAGGCTCGGCAGCCGCAAACTATGGCTACACCTTC.